The following is a T cell receptor (beta chain) sequence with its context. The antigen is not known. UMI-labeled 5' RACE yielded the TRB cDNA libraries. TCRdb re-called the 5' RACE reads and catalogs CDR3 proteins one per entry, DNA excluded. This table holds approximately 8,800 distinct CDR3 sequences. This entry belongs to a study of CXCR3-negative and CXCR3-positive naive CD8 T cells. Turning to the study itself: Per library, roughly 1.6 +/- 0.3 million reads; 120 million to 150 million TRB reads overall. Study results and limitations: Naive cells that were CXCR3-positive had more hydrophobic TRB CDR3s (compared with CXCR3-negative naive cells).

CD8+ T cell subsets were each sorted in triplicate, about 330,000 cells apiece. CD45RO-CCR7+CD27+CD95- marked naive CD8+ T cells. The clonotype originates from a human donor in good health. Some clones in this sample may be carry-over from other donors' samples. The sequencing sample was made of naive CXCR3+ CD8+ T cells from blood. Subset defined: CD45RO-CCR7+CD27+CD95- naive CD8+ T cells expressing CXCR3 (TNR3+).

The CDR3 loop is CASSLSQGSTYNEQFF. This sequence joins TRBV28 and TRBJ2-1; TCRdb's assignment of TRBD1 cannot be checked, as there is no DNA. CDR1 and CDR2 from the germline V gene are MDHEN and SYDVKM. The CDR3 totals 16 residues.